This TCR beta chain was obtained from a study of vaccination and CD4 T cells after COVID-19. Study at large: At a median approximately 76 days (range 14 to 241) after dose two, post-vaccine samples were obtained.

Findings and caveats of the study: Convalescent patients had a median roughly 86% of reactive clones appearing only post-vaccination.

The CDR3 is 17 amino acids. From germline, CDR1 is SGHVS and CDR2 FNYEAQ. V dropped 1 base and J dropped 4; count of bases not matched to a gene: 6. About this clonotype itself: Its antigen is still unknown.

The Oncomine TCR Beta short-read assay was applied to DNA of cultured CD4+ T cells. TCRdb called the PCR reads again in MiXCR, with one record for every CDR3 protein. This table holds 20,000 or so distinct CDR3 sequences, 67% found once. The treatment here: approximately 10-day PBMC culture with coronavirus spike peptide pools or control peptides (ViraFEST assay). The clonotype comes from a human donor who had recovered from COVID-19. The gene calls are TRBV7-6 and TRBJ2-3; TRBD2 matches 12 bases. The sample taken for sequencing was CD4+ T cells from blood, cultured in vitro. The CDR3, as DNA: TGTGCCAGCAGCTTAGGACTAGCGGGAGCGTCGGCAGATACGCAGTATTTT. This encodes CASSLGLAGASADTQYF.